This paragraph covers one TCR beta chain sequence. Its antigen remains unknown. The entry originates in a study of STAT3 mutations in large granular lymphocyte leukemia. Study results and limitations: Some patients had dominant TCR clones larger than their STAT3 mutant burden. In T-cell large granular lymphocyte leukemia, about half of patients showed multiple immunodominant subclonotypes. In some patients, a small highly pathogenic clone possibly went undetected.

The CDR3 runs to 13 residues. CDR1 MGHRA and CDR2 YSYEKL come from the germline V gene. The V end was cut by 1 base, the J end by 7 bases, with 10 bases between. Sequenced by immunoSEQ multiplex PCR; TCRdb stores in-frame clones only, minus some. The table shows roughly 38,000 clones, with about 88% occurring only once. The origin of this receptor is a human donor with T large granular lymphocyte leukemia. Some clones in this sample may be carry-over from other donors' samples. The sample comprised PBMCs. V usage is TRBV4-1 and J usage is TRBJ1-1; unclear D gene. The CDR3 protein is CASSQVNKGEAFF. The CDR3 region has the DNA TGCGCCAGCAGCCAAGTTAACAAAGGTGAAGCTTTCTTT.